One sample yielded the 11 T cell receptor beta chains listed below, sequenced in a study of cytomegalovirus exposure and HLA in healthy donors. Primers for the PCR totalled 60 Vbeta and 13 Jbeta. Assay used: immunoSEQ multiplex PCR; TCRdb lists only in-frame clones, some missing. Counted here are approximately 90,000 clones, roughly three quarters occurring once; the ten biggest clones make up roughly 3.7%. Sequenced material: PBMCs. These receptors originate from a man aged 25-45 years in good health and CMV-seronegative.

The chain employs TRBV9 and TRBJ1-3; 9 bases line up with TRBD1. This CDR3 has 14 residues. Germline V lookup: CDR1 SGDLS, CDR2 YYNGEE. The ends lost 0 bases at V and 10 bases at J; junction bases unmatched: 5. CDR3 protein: CASSVDGTGNTIYF. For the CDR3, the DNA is TGTGCCAGCAGCGTAGATGGGACAGGGAATACCATATATTTT.

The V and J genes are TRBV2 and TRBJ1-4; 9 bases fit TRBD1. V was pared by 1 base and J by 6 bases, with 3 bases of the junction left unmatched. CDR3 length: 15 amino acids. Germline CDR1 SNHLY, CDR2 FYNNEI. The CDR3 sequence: CASSEGTGVHEKLFF. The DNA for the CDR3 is TGTGCCAGCAGTGAAGGGACAGGGGTACATGAAAAACTGTTTTTT.

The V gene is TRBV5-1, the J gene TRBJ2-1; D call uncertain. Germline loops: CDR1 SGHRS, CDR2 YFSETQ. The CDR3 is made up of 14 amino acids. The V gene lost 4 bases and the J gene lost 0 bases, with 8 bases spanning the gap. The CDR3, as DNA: TGCGCCAGCAGCACAGCCTACTCCTACAATGAGCAGTTCTTC. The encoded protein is CASSTAYSYNEQFF.

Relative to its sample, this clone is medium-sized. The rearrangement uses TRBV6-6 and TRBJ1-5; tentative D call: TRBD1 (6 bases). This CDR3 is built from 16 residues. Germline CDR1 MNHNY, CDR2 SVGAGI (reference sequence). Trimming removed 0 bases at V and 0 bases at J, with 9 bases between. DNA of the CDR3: TGTGCCAGCAGTTACTCGAACAGGGATAGCAATCAGCCCCAGCATTTT. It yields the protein CASSYSNRDSNQPQHF.

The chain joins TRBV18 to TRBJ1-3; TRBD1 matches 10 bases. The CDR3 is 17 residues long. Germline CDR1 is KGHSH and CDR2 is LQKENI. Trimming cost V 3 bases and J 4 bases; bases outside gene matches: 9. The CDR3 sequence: CASSPLTTTGGGNTIYF. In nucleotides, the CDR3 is TGTGCCAGCTCACCTCTGACCACGACAGGGGGCGGAAACACCATATATTTT. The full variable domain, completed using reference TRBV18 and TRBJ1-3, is NAGVMQNPRHLVRRRGQEARLRCSPMKGHSHVYWYRQLPEEGLKFMVYLQKENIIDESGMPKERFSAEFPKEGPSILRIQQVVRGDSAAYFCASSPLTTTGGGNTIYFGEGSWLTVV.

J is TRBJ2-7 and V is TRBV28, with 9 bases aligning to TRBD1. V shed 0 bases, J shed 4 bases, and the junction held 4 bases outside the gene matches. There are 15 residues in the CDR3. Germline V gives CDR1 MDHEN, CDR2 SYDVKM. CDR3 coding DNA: TGTGCCAGCAGTTTATGGGGGGACAGGGATTACGAGCAGTACTTC. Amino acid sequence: CASSLWGDRDYEQYF. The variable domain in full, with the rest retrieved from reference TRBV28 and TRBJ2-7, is DVKVTQSSRYLVKRTGEKVFLECVQDMDHENMFWYRQDPGLGLRLIYFSYDVKMKEKGDIPEGYSVSREKKERFSLILESASTNQTSMYLCASSLWGDRDYEQYFGPGTRLTVT.

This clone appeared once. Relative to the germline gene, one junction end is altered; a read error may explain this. The CDR3 DNA is TGTGCCGGCAGGGCGGGAACAAGCACAGATACGCAGTATTTT. This encodes CAGRAGTSTDTQYF. The V gene is TRBV28, the J gene TRBJ2-3, with D maybe TRBD2 (6 bases). This CDR3 has 14 amino acids. In germline, CDR1 is MDHEN, CDR2 SYDVKM.

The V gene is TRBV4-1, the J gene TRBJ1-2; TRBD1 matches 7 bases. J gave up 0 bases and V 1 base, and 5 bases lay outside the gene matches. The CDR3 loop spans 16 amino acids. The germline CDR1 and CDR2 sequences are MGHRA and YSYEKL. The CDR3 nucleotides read TGCGCCAGCAGCCAAGGGATGGGGACAGCTAACTATGGCTACACCTTC. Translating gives CASSQGMGTANYGYTF.

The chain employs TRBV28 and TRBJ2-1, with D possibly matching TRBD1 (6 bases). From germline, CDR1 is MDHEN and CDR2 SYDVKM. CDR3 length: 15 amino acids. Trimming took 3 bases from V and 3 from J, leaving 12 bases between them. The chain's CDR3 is CASSFPSGVYNEQFF. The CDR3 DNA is TGTGCCAGCAGTTTCCCCTCAGGGGTCTACAATGAGCAGTTCTTC.

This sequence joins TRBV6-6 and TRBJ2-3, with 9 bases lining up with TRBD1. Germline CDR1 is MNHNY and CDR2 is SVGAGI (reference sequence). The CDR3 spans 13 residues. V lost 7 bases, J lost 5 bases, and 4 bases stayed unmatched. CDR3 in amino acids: CASTRQGVDTQYF. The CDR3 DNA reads TGTGCCAGCACCAGACAGGGGGTAGATACGCAGTATTTT.

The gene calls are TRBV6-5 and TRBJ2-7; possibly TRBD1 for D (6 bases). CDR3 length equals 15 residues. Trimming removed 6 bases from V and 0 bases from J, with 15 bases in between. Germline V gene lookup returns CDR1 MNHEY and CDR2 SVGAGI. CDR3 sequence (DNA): TGTGCCAGCAGACCACTAAGGACAGTCTCCTACGAGCAGTACTTC. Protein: CASRPLRTVSYEQYF.